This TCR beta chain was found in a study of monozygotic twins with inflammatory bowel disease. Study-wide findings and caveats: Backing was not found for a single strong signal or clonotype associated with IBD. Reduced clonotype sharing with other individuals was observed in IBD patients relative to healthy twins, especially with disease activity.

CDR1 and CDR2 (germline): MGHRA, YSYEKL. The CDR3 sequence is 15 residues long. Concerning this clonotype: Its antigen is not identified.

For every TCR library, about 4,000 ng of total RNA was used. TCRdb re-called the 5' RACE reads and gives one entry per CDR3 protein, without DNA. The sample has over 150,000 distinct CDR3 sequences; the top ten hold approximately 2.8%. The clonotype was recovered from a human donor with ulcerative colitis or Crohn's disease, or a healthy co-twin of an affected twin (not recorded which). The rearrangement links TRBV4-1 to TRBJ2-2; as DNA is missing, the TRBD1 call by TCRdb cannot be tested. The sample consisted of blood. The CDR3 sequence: CASSQPTGATGELFF.